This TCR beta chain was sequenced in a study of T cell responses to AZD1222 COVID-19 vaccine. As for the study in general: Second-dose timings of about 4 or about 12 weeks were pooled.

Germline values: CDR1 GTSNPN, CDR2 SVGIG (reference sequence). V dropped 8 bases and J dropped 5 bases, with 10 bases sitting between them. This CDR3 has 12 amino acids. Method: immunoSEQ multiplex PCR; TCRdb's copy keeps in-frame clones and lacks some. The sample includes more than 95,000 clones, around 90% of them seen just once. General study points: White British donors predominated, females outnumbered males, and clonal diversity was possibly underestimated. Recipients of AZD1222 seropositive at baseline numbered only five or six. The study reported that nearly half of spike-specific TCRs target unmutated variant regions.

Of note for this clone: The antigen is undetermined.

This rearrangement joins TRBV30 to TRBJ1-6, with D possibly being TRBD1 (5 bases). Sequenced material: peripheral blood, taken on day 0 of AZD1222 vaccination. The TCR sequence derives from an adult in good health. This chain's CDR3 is CAGGKDNSPLHF. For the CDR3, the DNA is TGTGCCGGGGGAAAGGATAATTCACCCCTCCACTTT.